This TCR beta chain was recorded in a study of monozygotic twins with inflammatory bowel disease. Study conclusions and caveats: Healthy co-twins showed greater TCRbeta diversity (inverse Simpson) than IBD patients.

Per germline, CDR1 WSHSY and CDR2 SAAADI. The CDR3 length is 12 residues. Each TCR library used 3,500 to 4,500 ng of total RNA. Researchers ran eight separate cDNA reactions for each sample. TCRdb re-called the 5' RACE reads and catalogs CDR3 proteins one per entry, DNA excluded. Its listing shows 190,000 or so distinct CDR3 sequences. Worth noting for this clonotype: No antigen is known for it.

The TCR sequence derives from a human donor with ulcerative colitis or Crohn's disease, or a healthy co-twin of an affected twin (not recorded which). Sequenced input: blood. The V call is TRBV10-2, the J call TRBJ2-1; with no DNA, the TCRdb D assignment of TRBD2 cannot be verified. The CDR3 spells CASSGTYNEQFF.